This T cell receptor beta chain was found in a study of neoadjuvant anti-PD-1 for oral cavity cancer. The overall study: Nivolumab at 3 mg/kg was mostly given biweekly, three to four doses, pre-surgery.

Time point reported: after neoadjuvant nivolumab, at surgical resection. These oral cavity squamous cell carcinomas were HPV-negative and locally advanced. Most PBMC samples had roughly 0.45 ug input DNA in six replicates. The protocol was immunoSEQ multiplex PCR, while the TCRdb copy is restricted to in-frame clones and leaves out a portion. The sample consists of roughly 7,800 clones, roughly 62% of them appearing once. CDR3 length: 14 residues. J gave up 1 base and V 6 bases, and 5 bases lay outside the gene matches. CDR1 and CDR2 from the germline V gene are MNHEY and SMNVEV (reference sequence). This clone is a singleton in its sample.

This chain links TRBV27 with TRBJ2-7, with 8 bases lining up with TRBD1. The sample in question was PBMCs, obtained after nivolumab (anti-PD-1) treatment. The TCR sequence derives from a person aged 40 to 85 with oral cavity squamous cell carcinoma. CDR3 nucleotide sequence: TGTGCCAGCAGCCCAGGGGGCCTATCCTACGAGCAGTACTTC. This sequence encodes CASSPGGLSYEQYF.